This T cell receptor (beta chain) was retrieved from a study of identical twins. This clonotype has only a few counts. Germline V gene lookup returns CDR1 DFQATT and CDR2 SNEGSKA (reference sequence). Trimming removed 3 bases from V and 8 bases from J; junction bases left unmatched: 15. The CDR3 runs 16 residues. Each CDR3 protein is one row after TCRdb ran MiXCR on the 5' RACE reads. The table includes some 790,000 distinct CDR3 sequences, about 20% detected once. The same sample was also studied in work on T cells expressing NK-cell markers.

The sample taken for sequencing was PBMCs. The chain employs TRBV20-1 and TRBJ2-3; 9 bases map to TRBD2. The clonotype originates from a woman under 30 in good health. This CDR3 reads CSASFWGSSGEGTQYF. The CDR3 nucleotides are TGCAGTGCTAGTTTTTGGGGCTCTAGCGGGGAGGGTACGCAGTATTTT.